The sequence of this T cell receptor beta chain was determined in a study of Ad26.COV2.S vaccination and SARS-CoV-2 variants. Across the study: Recipients of Ad26.COV2.S got it intramuscularly, once or twice 56 days apart. Regarding the study as a whole: There was reportedly substantial breadth in spike-specific CD8+ and CD4+ T cell responses after vaccination. The study found higher spike-specific TCR breadth in vaccine than placebo recipients. Vaccinated and placebo-treated recipients had similar non-spike TCR breadth.

The CDR3 sequence is 14 residues long. CDR1 and CDR2 from the germline V gene are SEHNR and FQNEAQ (reference sequence). Trimming removed 2 bases at V and 2 bases at J, with 10 bases between. A word on this clone: Its antigen is not known.

Treatment noted: some 20 received Ad26.COV2.S at low or high dose, single or two shots; about 5 received placebo; per-sample allocation not given. Collection of the samples took place on day 63 after the first injection of vaccine or placebo. The assay was immunoSEQ multiplex PCR, and TCRdb's table has in-frame clones only and misses some. Altogether 250,000 to 300,000 clones are present, over 75% being singletons, with the ten largest covering roughly 3.5%. The chain carries TRBV7-9 and TRBJ2-7; no definite D call. This specimen was peripheral blood, taken in a trial of Ad26.COV2.S vaccine versus placebo. This receptor was identified in a person aged 18-65 years who received the Ad26.COV2.S COVID-19 vaccine or a placebo. The CDR3 is CASSLYGVPYEQYF. The DNA for the CDR3 is TGTGCCAGCAGCTTATACGGAGTTCCCTACGAGCAGTACTTC.